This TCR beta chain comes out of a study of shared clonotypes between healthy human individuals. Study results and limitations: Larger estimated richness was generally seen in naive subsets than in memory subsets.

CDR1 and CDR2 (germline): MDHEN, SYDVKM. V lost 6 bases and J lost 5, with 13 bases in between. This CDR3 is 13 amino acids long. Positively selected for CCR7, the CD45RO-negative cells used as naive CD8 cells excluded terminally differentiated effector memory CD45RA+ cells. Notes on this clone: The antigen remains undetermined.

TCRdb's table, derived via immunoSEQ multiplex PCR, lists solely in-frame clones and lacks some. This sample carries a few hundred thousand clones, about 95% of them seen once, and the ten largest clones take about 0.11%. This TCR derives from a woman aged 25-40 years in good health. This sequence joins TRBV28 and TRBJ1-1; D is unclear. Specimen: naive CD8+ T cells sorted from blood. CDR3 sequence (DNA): TGTGCCAGCAGCCCTCGGACCTGGACTGAAGCTTTCTTT. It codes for CASSPRTWTEAFF.